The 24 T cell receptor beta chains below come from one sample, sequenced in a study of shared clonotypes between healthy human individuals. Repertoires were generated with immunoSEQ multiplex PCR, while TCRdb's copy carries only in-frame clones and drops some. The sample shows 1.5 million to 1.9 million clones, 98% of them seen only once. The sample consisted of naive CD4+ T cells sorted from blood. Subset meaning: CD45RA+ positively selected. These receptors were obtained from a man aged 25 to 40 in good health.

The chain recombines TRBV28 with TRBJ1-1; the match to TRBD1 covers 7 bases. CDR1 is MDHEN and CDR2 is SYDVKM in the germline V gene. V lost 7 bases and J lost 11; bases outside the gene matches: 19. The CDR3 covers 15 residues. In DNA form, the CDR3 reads TGTGCCAGCAATGTAGGGGGCGGTGGAGAAGCAAAGGCTTTCTTT. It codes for CASNVGGGGEAKAFF.

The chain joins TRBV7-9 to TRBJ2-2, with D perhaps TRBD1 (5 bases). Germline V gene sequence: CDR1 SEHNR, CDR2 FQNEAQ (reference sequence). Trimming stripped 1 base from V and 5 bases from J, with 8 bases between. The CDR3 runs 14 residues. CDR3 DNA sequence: TGTGCCAGCAGCTTAGACAGGCGAACCGGGGAGCTGTTTTTT. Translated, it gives CASSLDRRTGELFF.

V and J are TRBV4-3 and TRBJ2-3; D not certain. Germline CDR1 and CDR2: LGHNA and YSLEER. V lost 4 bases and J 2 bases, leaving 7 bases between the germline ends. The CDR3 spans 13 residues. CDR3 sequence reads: CASSPLITDTQYF. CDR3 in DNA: TGCGCCAGCAGCCCTTTAATCACAGATACGCAGTATTTT.

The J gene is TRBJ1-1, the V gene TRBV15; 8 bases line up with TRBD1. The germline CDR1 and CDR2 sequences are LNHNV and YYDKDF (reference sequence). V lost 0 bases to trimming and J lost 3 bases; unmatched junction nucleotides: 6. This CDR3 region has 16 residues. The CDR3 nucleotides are TGTGCCACCAGCAGAGATGGGGACAGGAGATACACTGAAGCTTTCTTT. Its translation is CATSRDGDRRYTEAFF.

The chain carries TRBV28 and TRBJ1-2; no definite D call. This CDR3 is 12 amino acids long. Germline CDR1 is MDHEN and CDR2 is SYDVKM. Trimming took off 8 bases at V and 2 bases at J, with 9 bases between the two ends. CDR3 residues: CASHSPNYGYTF. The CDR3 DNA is TGTGCCAGCCACAGCCCCAACTATGGCTACACCTTC.

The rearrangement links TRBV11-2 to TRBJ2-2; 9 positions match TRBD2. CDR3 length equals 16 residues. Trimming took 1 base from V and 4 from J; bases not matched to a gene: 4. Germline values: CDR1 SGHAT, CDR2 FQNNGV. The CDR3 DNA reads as TGTGCCAGCAGCTTAGCGGCTAGCGGGGTCACCGGGGAGCTGTTTTTT. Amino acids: CASSLAASGVTGELFF.

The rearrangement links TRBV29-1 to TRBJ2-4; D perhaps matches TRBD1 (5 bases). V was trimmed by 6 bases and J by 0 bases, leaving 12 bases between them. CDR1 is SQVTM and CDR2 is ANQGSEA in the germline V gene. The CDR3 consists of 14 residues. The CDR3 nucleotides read TGCAGCGTCCAAGGGGTATTAGCCAAAAACATTCAGTACTTC. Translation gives CSVQGVLAKNIQYF.

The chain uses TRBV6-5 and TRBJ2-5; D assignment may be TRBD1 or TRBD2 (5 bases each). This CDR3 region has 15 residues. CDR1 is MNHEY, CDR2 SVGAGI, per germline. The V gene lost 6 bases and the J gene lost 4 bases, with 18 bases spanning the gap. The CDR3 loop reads CASSRTGARAETQYF. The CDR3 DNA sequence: TGTGCCAGCAGCCGAACCGGGGCCAGGGCAGAGACCCAGTACTTC.

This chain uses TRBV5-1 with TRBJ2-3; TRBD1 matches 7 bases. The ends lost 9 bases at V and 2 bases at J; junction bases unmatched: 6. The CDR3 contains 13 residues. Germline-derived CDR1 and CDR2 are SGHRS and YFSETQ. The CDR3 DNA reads TGCGCCACCGGAGACAGGGTCACAGATACGCAGTATTTT. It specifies CATGDRVTDTQYF.

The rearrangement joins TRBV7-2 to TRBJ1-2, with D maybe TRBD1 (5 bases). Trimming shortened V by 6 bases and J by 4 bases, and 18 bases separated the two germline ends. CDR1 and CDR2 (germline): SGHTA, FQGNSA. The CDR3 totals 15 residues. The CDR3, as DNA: TGTGCCAGCAGAAACCCAACTCAGGGTTTCTATGGCTACACCTTC. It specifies CASRNPTQGFYGYTF.

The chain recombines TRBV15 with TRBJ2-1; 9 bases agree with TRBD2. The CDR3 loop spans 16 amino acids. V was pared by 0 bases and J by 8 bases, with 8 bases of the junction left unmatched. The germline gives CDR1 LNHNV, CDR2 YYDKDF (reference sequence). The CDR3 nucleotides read TGTGCCACCAGCAGAGACCTTAGCGGGAGAATGGATGAGCAGTTCTTC. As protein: CATSRDLSGRMDEQFF.

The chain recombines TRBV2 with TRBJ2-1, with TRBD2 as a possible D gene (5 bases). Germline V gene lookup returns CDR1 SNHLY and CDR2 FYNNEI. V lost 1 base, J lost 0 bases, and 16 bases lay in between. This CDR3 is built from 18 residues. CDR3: CASSEEGAAVSSYNEQFF. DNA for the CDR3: TGTGCCAGCAGTGAAGAGGGTGCAGCGGTGAGCTCCTACAATGAGCAGTTCTTC.

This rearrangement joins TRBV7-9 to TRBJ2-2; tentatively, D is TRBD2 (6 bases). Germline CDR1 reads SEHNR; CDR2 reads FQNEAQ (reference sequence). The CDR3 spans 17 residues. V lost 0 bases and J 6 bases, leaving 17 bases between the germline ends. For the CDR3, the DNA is TGTGCCAGCAGCTTAGCGCGGTTAGCGGTAAGCCCCGGGGAGCTGTTTTTT. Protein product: CASSLARLAVSPGELFF.

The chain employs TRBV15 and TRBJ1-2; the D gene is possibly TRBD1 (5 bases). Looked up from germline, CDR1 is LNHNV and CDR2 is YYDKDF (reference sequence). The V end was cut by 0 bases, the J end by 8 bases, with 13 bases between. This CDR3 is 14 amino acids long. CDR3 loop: CATSREEGTKGYTF. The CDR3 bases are TGTGCCACCAGCAGAGAAGAGGGGACGAAGGGCTACACCTTC.

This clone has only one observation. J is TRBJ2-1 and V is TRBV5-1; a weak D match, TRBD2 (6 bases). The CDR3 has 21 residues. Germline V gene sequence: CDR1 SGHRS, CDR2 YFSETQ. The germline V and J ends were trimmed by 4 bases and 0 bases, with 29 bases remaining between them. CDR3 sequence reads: CASSHEPTIGAGLSSYNEQFF. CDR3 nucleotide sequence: TGCGCCAGCAGCCACGAACCGACTATAGGTGCGGGATTAAGCTCCTACAATGAGCAGTTCTTC.

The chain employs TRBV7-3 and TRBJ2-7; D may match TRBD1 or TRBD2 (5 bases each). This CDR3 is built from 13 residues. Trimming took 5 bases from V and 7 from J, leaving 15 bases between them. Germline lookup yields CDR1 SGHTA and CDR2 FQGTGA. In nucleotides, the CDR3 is TGTGCCAGCAGCCGTTCTTTGGGGGAGGAGCAGTACTTC. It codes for CASSRSLGEEQYF. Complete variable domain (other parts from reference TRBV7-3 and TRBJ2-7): GAGVSQTPSNKVTEKGKYVELRCDPISGHTALYWYRQSLGQGPEFLIYFQGTGAADDSGLPNDRFFAVRPEGSVSTLKIQRTERGDSAVYLCASSRSLGEEQYFGPGTRLTVT.

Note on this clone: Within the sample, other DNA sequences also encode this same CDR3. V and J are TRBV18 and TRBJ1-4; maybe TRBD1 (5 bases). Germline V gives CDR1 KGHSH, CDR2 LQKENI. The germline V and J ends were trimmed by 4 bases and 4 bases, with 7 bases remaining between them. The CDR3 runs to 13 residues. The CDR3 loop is CASSRGLNEKLFF. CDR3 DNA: TGTGCCAGCTCACGGGGACTTAATGAAAAACTGTTTTTT.

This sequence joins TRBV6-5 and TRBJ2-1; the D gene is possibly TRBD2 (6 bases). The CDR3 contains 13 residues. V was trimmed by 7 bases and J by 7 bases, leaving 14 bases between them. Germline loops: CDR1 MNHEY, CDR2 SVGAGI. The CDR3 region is CASNLPGGNEQFF. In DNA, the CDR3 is TGTGCCAGCAACCTCCCTGGGGGGAATGAGCAGTTCTTC.

CDR3 region: CASFEAGNSYEQYF. CDR3 in DNA: TGTGCCAGCTTCGAAGCGGGAAACTCCTACGAGCAGTACTTC. The rearrangement joins TRBV2 to TRBJ2-7; 7 nucleotides match TRBD2. Germline V gene lookup returns CDR1 SNHLY and CDR2 FYNNEI. With 8 bases clipped from V and 0 bases from J, the junction kept 7 bases outside the gene matches. CDR3 length equals 14 residues.

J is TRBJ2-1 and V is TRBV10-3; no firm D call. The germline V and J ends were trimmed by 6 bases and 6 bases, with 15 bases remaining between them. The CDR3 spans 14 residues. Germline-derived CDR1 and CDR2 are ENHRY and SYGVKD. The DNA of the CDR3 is TGTGCCATCAGAGACGTTTTTACTCTCAATGAGCAGTTCTTC. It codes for CAIRDVFTLNEQFF.

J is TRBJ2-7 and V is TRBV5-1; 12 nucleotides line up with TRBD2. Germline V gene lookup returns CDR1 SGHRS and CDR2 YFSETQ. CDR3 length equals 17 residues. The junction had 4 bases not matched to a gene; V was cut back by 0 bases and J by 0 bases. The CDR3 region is CASSLAATSGSSYEQYF. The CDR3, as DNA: TGCGCCAGCAGCTTGGCCGCGACTAGCGGGAGCTCCTACGAGCAGTACTTC.

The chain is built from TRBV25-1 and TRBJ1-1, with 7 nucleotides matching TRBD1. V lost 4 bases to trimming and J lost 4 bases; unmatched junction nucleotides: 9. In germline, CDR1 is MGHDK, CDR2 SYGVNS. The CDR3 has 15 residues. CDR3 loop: CASSAGGFKGTEAFF. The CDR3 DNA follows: TGTGCCAGCAGTGCAGGGGGATTTAAGGGCACTGAAGCTTTCTTT. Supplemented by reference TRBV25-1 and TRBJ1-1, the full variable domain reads EADIYQTPRYLVIGTGKKITLECSQTMGHDKMYWYQQDPGMELHLIHYSYGVNSTEKGDLSSESTVSRIRTEHFPLTLESARPSHTSQYLCASSAGGFKGTEAFFGQGTRLTVV.

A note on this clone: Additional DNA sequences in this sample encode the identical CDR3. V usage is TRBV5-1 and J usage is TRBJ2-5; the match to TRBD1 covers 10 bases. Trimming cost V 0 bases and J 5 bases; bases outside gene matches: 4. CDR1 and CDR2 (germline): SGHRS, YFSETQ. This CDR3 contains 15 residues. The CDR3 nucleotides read TGCGCCAGCAGCTTGGGGGACAGGGGAGGGGAGACCCAGTACTTC. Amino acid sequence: CASSLGDRGGETQYF.

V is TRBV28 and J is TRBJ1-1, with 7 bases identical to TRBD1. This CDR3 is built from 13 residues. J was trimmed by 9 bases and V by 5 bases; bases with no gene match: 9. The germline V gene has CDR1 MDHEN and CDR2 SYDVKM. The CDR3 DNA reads TGTGCCAGCAGTCTTAACAGGGGCCGTAAAGCTTTCTTT. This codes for CASSLNRGRKAFF.